This entry concerns a single T cell receptor beta chain. There are many counts of this clonotype. Its cognate antigen has yet to be identified. It has no much larger one-base neighbor in the sample; base qualities were not kept. This sample was included in a study of Graves' ophthalmopathy and Graves' hyperthyroidism (dated by TCRdb to 2016 to 2019). For context, the study as a whole: Peripheral blood samples were taken at the time of initial diagnosis, before any treatment was given. An independent validation cohort was composed of fewer than 20 hyperthyroidism patients and about 17 patients who later progressed from hyperthyroidism to ophthalmopathy. T-cell repertoires of thyroid tissue and blood were compared in several hyperthyroidism patients. To tell Graves' ophthalmopathy apart from Graves' hyperthyroidism, and to predict which patients would progress to ophthalmopathy, the study relied on TCR beta repertoire signatures. Once sampling was done, hyperthyroidism patients were given methimazole at a starting dose of 30 mg daily, while ophthalmopathy patients were given high-dose intravenous methylprednisolone. In total, 135 blood samples were TCR-sequenced: approximately 42 ophthalmopathy, some 75 hyperthyroidism and approximately 17 hyperthyroidism-to-ophthalmopathy patients. To explore V-J signatures that distinguish ophthalmopathy from hyperthyroidism, a discovery set of 100 patients was enrolled, made up of 40 to 45 with ophthalmopathy and around 60 with stable hyperthyroidism.

TCR beta CDR3 regions were amplified from RNA transcripts for repertoire sequencing. A first-round RT-PCR used HTBI primers with the Qiagen OneStep RT-PCR kit, followed by a second-round multiplex PCR, size selection and purification. Libraries were sequenced paired-end with 100 bp reads on an Illumina HiSeq2000. As for the authors' bioinformatics: SOAPnuke was used to process the reads, removing any read that contained adapters or uncalled bases, had a mean Phred below 15, or lacked an exact match to the constant primer or identifier. COPE v1.2.5 was used to merge high-quality paired reads. Clonotypes were defined as unique nucleotide sequences and were aligned to IMGT TRB V, D and J references using MiTCR v1.1. Only V-J combinations with frequency above 0.0001 were analysed, covering around 99% of repertoires. For each V-J combination, a TCR clonal expansion and chaos score was defined as F50 clonal expansion divided by the chaos observed in the TCRdist matrix. Welch's t-statistics and random forest were used to narrow the features down to more than 10 V-J combinations, which were then fed into a naive Bayes classifier. The similarity between thyroid and blood repertoires was quantified using the Morisita-Horn index. TCRdb reprocessed the public reads (quality trimming at Q25 with fastp, clone calling with MiXCR) and kept in-frame beta chains. Entries are consolidated by CDR3 protein sequence, retaining the most common genes and DNA. Here the V and J calls rest on TCRdb's processing, not on the authors' analysis. Counted in this sample were 200,000 to 300,000 distinct CDR3 sequences; 45% to 55% of them appeared once. Around half of the sample lies in the top ten.

What the study reported, not specific to this receptor: No statistical method was used to set the sample size in advance, and the investigators knew which group each participant was assigned to. Among expanded thyroid clonotypes with frequency above 0.001, most also showed up in blood, which suggests that blood repertoires may reflect the thyroid immune response. The 13-signature model separated ophthalmopathy from stable hyperthyroidism with 85% to 90% sensitivity and about 84% specificity in cross-validation, and 80%/75% in the test set. In validation, the model predicted ophthalmopathy progression with about 71% sensitivity and 72% to 80% specificity; fewer than 15 predicted patients were CT-confirmed with GO in a median of approximately six months.

CDR1 and CDR2 are drawn from the germline V gene: SGHRS, YFSETQ. CDR3 length: 13 amino acids, cysteine to phenylalanine. CDR3 DNA only is kept here, 39 bases in frame from base 1. The V end loses 1 base and the J end loses 4 bases, and a stretch of 8 bases separates them. Patients with ophthalmopathy had moderately to severely active disease, with a Clinical Activity Score of 3 or more, a NOSPECS grade of 4 or more, and a disease duration of less than 3 months. Patients with other autoimmune diseases, uncontrolled infections, pregnancy or lactation were excluded from the study. Clinical symptoms, serum thyroxine, TRAb, thyroid ultrasound and orbital computed tomography formed the basis of the diagnosis. PBMCs were isolated from 10 ml of fresh peripheral blood by Ficoll-Paque density gradient centrifugation. Total RNA was extracted using Trizol reagent, and RNA quality was checked on an Agilent 2100 Bioanalyzer.

The receptor was derived from an adult man with Graves' ophthalmopathy. The sequence links TRBV5-1 to TRBJ1-1; the best D guess is TRBD1, with 5 bases matching. The sequenced sample consisted of peripheral blood. The CDR3 amino acid sequence is: CASSLPGLTEAFF. The DNA is TGCGCCAGCAGCTTGCCAGGGCTCACTGAAGCTTTCTTT.